This TCR beta chain was identified during a study of identifying expanded T cells in peripheral blood. Findings and caveats of the study: Clone count variance between approximately two-week samples rose with total template count.

Germline V CDR1 and CDR2: MGHRA, YSYEKL. V lost 1 base and J lost 5, with 22 bases in between. The CDR3 runs to 18 residues. This clone showed up just once. The antigen remains unidentified. TCRdb's table, derived via immunoSEQ multiplex PCR, lists solely in-frame clones and lacks some. The table includes 70,000 to 95,000 clones, roughly 90% detected once. The sample consisted of blood. This chain uses TRBV4-1 with TRBJ2-3; the D gene is possibly TRBD2 (5 bases). The sequence was obtained from a person aged 18 to 70 in good health. CDR3 residues: CASSQVVKEDPREDTQYF. The CDR3 DNA reads as TGCGCCAGCAGCCAAGTCGTAAAGGAAGACCCTCGGGAAGATACGCAGTATTTT.